Listed here are 5 T cell receptor beta chains from one sample, sequenced in a study of the immune and genomic landscape of osteosarcoma. TCRdb keeps only in-frame clones here, not all; method: immunoSEQ multiplex PCR. The table lists roughly 3,000 clones, around 73% of them singletons, with more than 9.5% in the top ten. The sample taken for sequencing was metastatic tumor tissue from the lung. These receptors all stem from a woman between 18 and 29 years old with osteosarcoma.

The chain combines TRBV11-3 with TRBJ2-3; 14 bases align to TRBD2. The CDR3 covers 20 residues. The germline V gene has CDR1 SGHNT and CDR2 YENEEA. Germline trimming cut 5 bases from V and 0 bases from J; bases unmatched to any gene: 13. In DNA form, the CDR3 reads TGTGCCAGCAGCAGCGGGACTAGCGGGGGAGGAATCTATAGCACAGATACGCAGTATTTT. Protein: CASSSGTSGGGIYSTDTQYF.

The chain has TRBV7-8 and TRBJ1-1; D is ambiguous. This CDR3 is 13 amino acids long. Germline V gene sequence: CDR1 SGHVS, CDR2 FQNEAQ. V was clipped by 1 base and J by 1 base, with 4 bases between them. The CDR3 spells CASSLGWNTEAFF. The DNA of the CDR3 is TGTGCCAGCAGCTTAGGTTGGAACACTGAAGCTTTCTTT.

The rearrangement joins TRBV6-1 to TRBJ2-4; the D call may be TRBD1 or TRBD2 (6 bases each). CDR3 length: 16 residues. Germline V lookup: CDR1 MNHNS, CDR2 SASEGT. The V gene lost 0 bases and the J gene lost 8 bases, with 17 bases spanning the gap. CDR3 bases: TGTGCCAGCAGTGAAGCTCCGGGAAGGAGGGGGGACATTCAGTACTTC. This codes for CASSEAPGRRGDIQYF.

Points on this clone: This sample also contains other DNA sequences that code for the same CDR3. The chain employs TRBV27 and TRBJ2-1; D might be TRBD2 (5 bases). The CDR3 extends over 12 amino acids. Germline loops: CDR1 MNHEY, CDR2 SMNVEV (reference sequence). V was shortened by 6 bases and J by 6 bases, with 9 bases between the two germline ends. In nucleotides, the CDR3 is TGTGCCAGCAGACTAGGGCCCAATGAGCAGTTCTTC. It translates to CASRLGPNEQFF.

The genes are TRBV2 and TRBJ2-3, with TRBD2 matching over 12 bases. Germline trimming cut 7 bases from V and 4 bases from J; bases unmatched to any gene: 6. CDR3 length: 15 amino acids. The germline V gene has CDR1 SNHLY and CDR2 FYNNEI. The CDR3 spells CASIPLAGGADTQYF. CDR3 sequence (DNA): TGTGCCAGCATCCCCCTAGCGGGGGGGGCAGATACGCAGTATTTT.